The T cell receptor beta chain described here comes from a study of blood T cell repertoires in COVID-19 (TCRdb year 2020). Regarding the research as a whole: Collaborator samples came from the United States, Italy and Spain and covered acute and convalescent phases of COVID-19. The material from the prospective study consisted of cDNA or gDNA derived from T cells, B-cell-depleted T cells, or PBMCs. Subjects who had been exposed to COVID-19, were actively infected with it, or had recovered from it provided the deeply sampled blood TCRbeta repertoires that made up the dataset. The repertoires were released in a freely available public database intended as a resource for research on the immune response to SARS-CoV-2. The samples were drawn from two sources: the first 160 participants of the ongoing ImmuneRACE study, and over 1,000 subjects contributed by 6 global collaborators. Nearly every sample came with metadata listing a de-identified subject ID, COVID-19 status, age in years and sex. Where available, HLA class I and class II types were obtained from metadata supplied by the sample provider rather than from assay-based typing.

Broad study findings and their caveats: Clinical and demographic metadata were provided uncurated, with the amount varying by source and participant.

On this clone: Its specific antigen is unknown. The sample holds no much larger clone one base away, and base qualities are not on file.

Each collaborating institution followed its own protocols to collect whole blood in K2EDTA tubes. For TCRbeta analysis, collaborator samples were shipped as frozen whole blood, as isolated PBMCs, or as DNA extracted from either sample type. Trimming removed 0 bases from V and 4 bases from J; the gene matches leave 4 bases unexplained. From a lookup of the germline V gene, CDR1 and CDR2 are SGHRS and YFSETQ. From the cysteine up to the phenylalanine, the CDR3 has a length of 15 residues. The kept DNA is CDR3 alone, 45 bases in frame from the first base. TCRbeta CDR3 regions were amplified from genomic DNA by means of the immunoSEQ Assay, a bias-controlled multiplex PCR. As for the authors' bioinformatics: The number of nucleated cells in each sample was estimated by amplification of reference gene primers within the assay. To quantify the absolute abundance of each unique TCRbeta CDR3 rearrangement, sequence reads were collapsed and filtered. For each sample, productive Simpson clonality was calculated by taking the square root of Simpson's diversity index across productive rearrangements. The source is immuneACCESS, and TCRdb retained only in-frame sequences with V and J called. Part of the clones is not carried over; for the studies checked, unresolved V genes explain less than half of this, and the remainder is unexplained. The DNA gave D and trimming, while V, J and clone size come from that table. This sample is represented by almost 20,000 clones; roughly 78% of them were singletons. Roughly 50% of the sample is taken by the ten largest.

The rearranged segments are TRBV5-1 and TRBJ1-5; 7 bases in between match TRBD1. The source is a man at least 80 years old with acute or convalescent COVID-19. Sequenced input: peripheral blood. The DNA sequence is TGCGCCAGCAGCTTGGGGACAGGCCGGAATCAGCCCCAGCATTTT. Translated, this gives CASSLGTGRNQPQHF.